The 3 T cell receptor beta chains below all came from one sample that was sequenced in a study of blood T cell repertoires in COVID-19. The protocol was immunoSEQ multiplex PCR, while the TCRdb copy is restricted to in-frame clones and leaves out a portion. Found here are more than 300,000 clones, more than 85% of them singletons; the top ten hold roughly 3.6%. Specimen: PBMCs or T cells enriched from blood (not recorded which). Receptor source: a woman in her twenties or thirties who had been exposed to COVID-19.

V gene TRBV10-1 combines with J gene TRBJ1-4; D unclear. CDR1 is WNHNN and CDR2 is SYGVQD in the germline V gene (reference sequence). The CDR3 is 16 residues long. V lost 5 bases and J lost 0, with 13 bases in between. The CDR3 sequence is CASSSTQPATNEKLFF. CDR3 nucleotide sequence: TGCGCCAGCAGTTCGACTCAACCGGCAACTAATGAAAAACTGTTTTTT.

This clone occurred once. V and J are TRBV19 and TRBJ2-5; maybe TRBD2 (7 bases). The V gene lost 2 bases and the J gene lost 4 bases, with 8 bases spanning the gap. The CDR3 covers 13 residues. Per the germline V gene, CDR1 is LNHDA and CDR2 is SQIVND (reference sequence). The CDR3: CASSIRGGETQYF. DNA for the CDR3: TGTGCCAGTAGTATAAGGGGGGGAGAGACCCAGTACTTC. The complete variable domain, with remaining parts taken from reference TRBV19 and TRBJ2-5, reads DGGITQSPKYLFRKEGQNVTLSCEQNLNHDAMYWYRQDPGQGLRLIYYSQIVNDFQKGDIAEGYSVSREKKESFPLTVTSAQKNPTAFYLCASSIRGGETQYFGPGTRLLVL.

The chain has TRBV6-5 and TRBJ2-7, with D possibly matching TRBD1 (6 bases). Trimming left V 5 bases short and J 1 base short, with 15 bases between. Germline assignment: CDR1 MNHEY and CDR2 SVGAGI. The CDR3 spans 15 residues. The CDR3 DNA follows: TGTGCCAGCAGTCCAAACCAGGGGTTGTCCTACGAGCAGTACTTC. Residues: CASSPNQGLSYEQYF.